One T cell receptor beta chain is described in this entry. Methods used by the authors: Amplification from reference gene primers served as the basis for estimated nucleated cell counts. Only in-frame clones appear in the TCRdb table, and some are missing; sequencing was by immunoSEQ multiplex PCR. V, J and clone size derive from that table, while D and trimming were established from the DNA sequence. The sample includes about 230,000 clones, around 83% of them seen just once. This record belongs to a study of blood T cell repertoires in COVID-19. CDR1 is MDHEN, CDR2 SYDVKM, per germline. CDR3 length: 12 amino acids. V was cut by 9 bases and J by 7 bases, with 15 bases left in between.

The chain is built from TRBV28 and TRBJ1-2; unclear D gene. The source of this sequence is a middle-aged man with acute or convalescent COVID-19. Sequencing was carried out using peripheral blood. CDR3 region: CASRTSGGGYTF. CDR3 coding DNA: TGTGCCAGTCGGACCTCAGGAGGTGGCTACACCTTC.